Listed here are 17 T cell receptor beta chains from one sample, sequenced in a study of shared clonotypes between healthy human individuals. Sequenced by immunoSEQ multiplex PCR; TCRdb stores in-frame clones only, minus some. Found here are around 1.4 million clones, approximately 98.5% of them singletons; the top ten hold around 0.33%. The sequenced sample consisted of naive CD4+ T cells sorted from blood. Described subset: CD45RA+ positively selected. The receptors derive from a man aged 30 to 45 in good health.

This clone showed up just once. The gene calls are TRBV10-3 and TRBJ2-3, with 11 bases that match TRBD2. V was clipped by 1 base and J by 3 bases; unmatched bases: 9. Germline V CDR1 and CDR2: ENHRY, SYGVKD. The CDR3 totals 18 residues. CDR3 residues: CAISEWMTSGAGTDTQYF. DNA for the CDR3: TGTGCCATCAGTGAGTGGATGACTAGCGGGGCGGGGACAGATACGCAGTATTTT.

Only one count was recorded for this clone. The rearrangement links TRBV7-9 to TRBJ2-3; 7 nucleotides align to TRBD2. After removal of 5 bases from V and 2 bases from J, the junction contained 7 bases not matched to a gene. CDR3 length: 15 residues. Germline loops: CDR1 SEHNR, CDR2 FQNEAQ (reference sequence). In nucleotides, the CDR3 is TGTGCCAGCAGCACAACGGCGGGAGCCACAGATACGCAGTATTTT. It translates to CASSTTAGATDTQYF. The full variable domain, with the rest looked up from reference TRBV7-9 and TRBJ2-3, is DTGVSQNPRHKITKRGQNVTFRCDPISEHNRLYWYRQTLGQGPEFLTYFQNEAQLEKSRLLSDRFSAERPKGSFSTLEIQRTEQGDSAMYLCASSTTAGATDTQYFGPGTRLTVL.

The chain recombines TRBV5-8 with TRBJ2-7; 7 nucleotides agree with TRBD1. Germline CDR1 and CDR2: SGHTS and YDEGEE. Trimming at V came to 4 bases and at J to 3 bases, leaving 4 bases not matched to a gene. CDR3 size: 13 residues. The CDR3 loop reads CASSRGQNYEQYF. CDR3 coding DNA: TGTGCCAGCAGCCGGGGACAGAACTACGAGCAGTACTTC. Supplemented by reference TRBV5-8 and TRBJ2-7, the full variable domain reads EAGVTQSPTHLIKTRGQQATLRCSPISGHTSVYWYQQALGLGLQFLLWYDEGEERNRGNFPPRFSGRQFPNYSSELNVNALELEDSALYLCASSRGQNYEQYFGPGTRLTVT.

The chain combines TRBV6-1 with TRBJ2-1, with TRBD2 identical over 13 bases. CDR3 size: 15 residues. Germline trimming cut 6 bases from V and 3 bases from J; bases unmatched to any gene: 2. The germline V gene encodes CDR1 MNHNS and CDR2 SASEGT. The CDR3 here is CASSRTSGSYNEQFF. In DNA, the CDR3 is TGTGCCAGCAGCAGGACTAGCGGGAGCTACAATGAGCAGTTCTTC.

The chain carries TRBV7-9 and TRBJ2-1; possible D gene TRBD2, 5 bases. The germline gives CDR1 SEHNR, CDR2 FQNEAQ (reference sequence). The CDR3 runs 14 residues. V shed 2 bases and J shed 9 bases, with 14 bases lying between them. CDR3 bases: TGTGCCAGCAGCTTAAGGCGGGCGGGCCGTGAGCAGTTCTTC. It yields the protein CASSLRRAGREQFF.

V usage is TRBV5-1 and J usage is TRBJ2-5; D is unclear. The CDR3 runs to 12 residues. The germline V gene has CDR1 SGHRS and CDR2 YFSETQ. Trimming took off 3 bases at V and 2 bases at J, with 5 bases between the two ends. Here the CDR3 reads CASSSHQETQYF. As DNA, the CDR3 is TGCGCCAGCAGCTCACATCAAGAGACCCAGTACTTC.

The V and J genes are TRBV15 and TRBJ2-7; the match to TRBD1 covers 8 bases. The CDR3 extends over 15 amino acids. Germline CDR1 reads LNHNV; CDR2 reads YYDKDF (reference sequence). Trimming at V came to 4 bases and at J to 4 bases, leaving 9 bases not matched to a gene. In nucleotides, the CDR3 is TGTGCCACCAGCATAGAACTGACAGGGGAGTACGAGCAGTACTTC. Its translation: CATSIELTGEYEQYF.

The chain carries TRBV6-5 and TRBJ2-7; 10 bases map to TRBD2. The CDR3 is 12 amino acids. Germline CDR1 reads MNHEY; CDR2 reads SVGAGI. Trimming cost V 6 bases and J 13 bases; bases outside gene matches: 9. The DNA for the CDR3 is TGTGCCAGCAGAGCAACTAGCGGGGTAGGATACTTC. Residues: CASRATSGVGYF.

The V gene is TRBV5-1, the J gene TRBJ2-1, with 10 bases aligning to TRBD1. Germline loops: CDR1 SGHRS, CDR2 YFSETQ. The CDR3 length is 18 residues. V was pared by 7 bases and J by 0 bases, with 13 bases of the junction left unmatched. CDR3 sequence (DNA): TGCGCCAGCCAGGGGACAGGGGCCTCCCTAAGCTCCTACAATGAGCAGTTCTTC. Amino acid sequence: CASQGTGASLSSYNEQFF. Filled out from reference TRBV5-1 and TRBJ2-1, the complete variable domain reads KAGVTQTPRYLIKTRGQQVTLSCSPISGHRSVSWYQQTPGQGLQFLFEYFSETQRNKGNFPGRFSGRQFSNSRSEMNVSTLELGDSALYLCASQGTGASLSSYNEQFFGPGTRLTVL.

This rearrangement joins TRBV19 to TRBJ2-7; D possibly uses TRBD1 or TRBD2 (5 bases each). Trimming cost V 1 base and J 6 bases, with 25 bases left between them. Germline values: CDR1 LNHDA, CDR2 SQIVND (reference sequence). This CDR3 region has 18 residues. The CDR3 bases are TGTGCCAGTAGTATAGGTGGGACCTCCGGGGCCGTCGCCGGCGAGCAGTACTTC. It is translated as CASSIGGTSGAVAGEQYF.

The chain couples TRBV9 to TRBJ2-2, with TRBD2 matching 14 bases. After removal of 1 base from V and 6 bases from J, the junction contained 5 bases not matched to a gene. Germline V gene sequence: CDR1 SGDLS, CDR2 YYNGEE. The CDR3 sequence is 17 residues long. DNA for the CDR3: TGTGCCAGCAGCGTACTTGGACTAGCGGGAGGCTCCGGGGAGCTGTTTTTT. This gives the protein CASSVLGLAGGSGELFF.

DNA for the CDR3: TGTGCCATCATGAACTCAACGAACACCGGGGAGCTGTTTTTT. Residues: CAIMNSTNTGELFF. This chain joins TRBV10-3 and TRBJ2-2, with D uncertain. CDR3 length: 14 amino acids. CDR1 is ENHRY and CDR2 is SYGVKD in the germline V gene. Trimming shortened V by 7 bases and J by 0 bases, and 9 bases separated the two germline ends.

The chain uses TRBV25-1 and TRBJ1-1; D is possibly TRBD1 (5 bases). This CDR3 has 16 amino acids. CDR1 is MGHDK and CDR2 is SYGVNS in the germline V gene. Between the trimmed V and J ends, which lost 3 bases and 4 bases, there was a span of 18 bases. The CDR3 DNA reads TGTGCCAGCAGTGAGGGGGGGACCGGGTTTACCACTGAAGCTTTCTTT. This gives the protein CASSEGGTGFTTEAFF.

The rearrangement joins TRBV19 to TRBJ2-7, with TRBD2 matching 11 bases. The junction had 12 bases not matched to a gene; V was cut back by 7 bases and J by 4 bases. From germline, CDR1 is LNHDA and CDR2 SQIVND (reference sequence). CDR3 length: 16 residues. The CDR3 loop is CASTLRPGLAAYEQYF. Written as DNA, the CDR3 is TGTGCCAGTACCTTGAGACCGGGACTAGCGGCTTACGAGCAGTACTTC.

This clone has just one count. This chain links TRBV29-1 with TRBJ2-1; the match to TRBD1 covers 7 bases. The germline V gene encodes CDR1 SQVTM and CDR2 ANQGSEA. V lost 7 bases and J lost 4; bases outside the gene matches: 4. CDR3 length: 12 amino acids. DNA for the CDR3: TGCAGCGAACAGGGGCGATACAATGAGCAGTTCTTC. Protein: CSEQGRYNEQFF.

The V and J genes are TRBV2 and TRBJ2-1; 7 bases are a match to TRBD1. CDR3 length: 18 amino acids. Germline V gene sequence: CDR1 SNHLY, CDR2 FYNNEI. V shed 4 bases, J shed 0 bases, and the junction held 12 bases outside the gene matches. CDR3 protein: CASSGEINRDSSYNEQFF. The DNA for the CDR3 is TGTGCCAGCAGTGGAGAAATAAACAGGGACAGCTCCTACAATGAGCAGTTCTTC.

This clone was recorded once. The chain couples TRBV7-9 to TRBJ1-5; D is uncertain. This CDR3 spans 13 amino acids. With 6 bases removed from V and 0 bases from J, the gap between germline ends came to 6 bases. CDR1 and CDR2 from the germline V gene are SEHNR and FQNEAQ (reference sequence). CDR3 residues: CASRSGSNQPQHF. The CDR3 DNA reads TGTGCCAGCAGATCCGGTAGCAATCAGCCCCAGCATTTT.